This TCR beta chain was profiled in a study of CD8 T cells in ankylosing spondylitis. This CDR3 region has 14 residues. Trimming left V 6 bases short and J 9 bases short, with 18 bases between. Study-wide results and caveats: Earlier literature documents some of the motif variants in reactive arthritis synovial fluid and blood.

Using quantitative 5'-RACE with molecular barcodes, the authors made TCR beta libraries. TCRdb independently ran MiXCR on the 5' RACE reads; one entry per CDR3 protein. The sample yields 250,000 to 350,000 distinct CDR3 sequences, around 21% seen once. The table lists this clonotype with many counts. What it binds is not known. The TCR sequence derives from a female donor with ankylosing spondylitis or in good health (not recorded which). Material: blood, either unsorted or a sorted T cell fraction (not recorded which). The chain links TRBV12-3 or TRBV12-4 to TRBJ2-1; D is ambiguous. The DNA of the CDR3 is TGTGCCAGCAGAACCGTCCTTTTTTTCGGTGAGCAGTTCTTC. Translating gives CASRTVLFFGEQFF.